These T cell receptor beta chains were read from a single sample in a study of OX40 agonist ivuxolimab in advanced cancers. Only in-frame clones appear in the TCRdb table, and some are missing; sequencing was by immunoSEQ multiplex PCR. Of 60,000 to 75,000 clones listed, about 89% are singletons. The specimen comprised CD4+ or CD8+ T cells sorted from blood, sampled in a trial of the OX40 agonist ivuxolimab. The receptor set was obtained from an adult with an advanced solid tumor such as melanoma, head and neck, liver or kidney cancer. Each CDR3 is given with its conserved first and last residue. D genes are given only for firm matches. Size is omitted from some rows. Given values are once, few, many or a class for expanded clones.

TRBV14	once	TRBJ1-3	TRBD1	CASRVPGQGSGNTIYF	TGTGCCAGCAGAGTGCCGGGACAGGGTTCTGGAAACACCATATATTTT
TRBV5-1	-	TRBJ1-3	-	CASGIGAAGNTIYF	TGCGCCAGTGGGATTGGGGCGGCTGGAAACACCATATATTTT
TRBV11-2	-	TRBJ1-3	-	CASKMGVTGNTIYF	TGTGCCAGCAAAATGGGGGTCACTGGAAACACCATATATTTT
TRBV5-1	-	TRBJ2-3	-	CASSLETDTQYF	TGCGCCAGCAGCTTGGAGACAGATACGCAGTATTTT
TRBV6-5	-	TRBJ2-4	-	CASSYSSLAKNIQYF	TGTGCCAGCAGTTACTCGAGTCTAGCCAAAAACATTCAGTACTTC
TRBV5-6	-	TRBJ1-4	-	CASSSGAEIREKLFF	TGTGCCAGCAGCTCAGGGGCGGAGATACGAGAAAAACTGTTTTTT
TRBV10-3	-	TRBJ1-2	TRBD1	CAISTGGGNYGYTF	TGTGCCATCTCGACAGGGGGTGGGAACTATGGCTACACCTTC
TRBV20-1	-	TRBJ1-1	-	CSASHTEAFF	TGCAGTGCTAGTCACACTGAAGCTTTCTTT
TRBV4-2	-	TRBJ1-6	-	CASSQDSVGNSPLHF	TGTGCCAGCAGCCAAGATTCGGTTGGTAATTCACCCCTCCACTTT
TRBV7-2	once	TRBJ2-3	-	CASSFGQPPSDTQYF	TGTGCCAGCAGCTTCGGGCAGCCTCCTTCTGATACGCAGTATTTT
TRBV28	-	TRBJ2-7	TRBD1	CASSPPAGTGREQYF	TGTGCCAGCAGCCCCCCTGCCGGGACAGGGAGAGAGCAGTACTTC
TRBV7-2	-	TRBJ2-7	TRBD2	CASSTAGTSFYEQYF	TGTGCCAGCAGCACGGCCGGGACTAGCTTCTACGAGCAGTACTTC
TRBV7-8	once	TRBJ2-7	-	CASSLISGSYEQYF	TGTGCCAGCAGCTTAATTTCAGGGTCCTACGAGCAGTACTTC
TRBV11-3	-	TRBJ1-2	-	CASSSEPVNYGYTF	TGTGCCAGCAGCTCCGAACCGGTGAACTATGGCTACACCTTC
TRBV7-3	-	TRBJ2-2	-	CASSLVREAGELFF	TGTGCCAGCAGCTTAGTCAGGGAAGCCGGGGAGCTGTTTTTT
TRBV11-3	-	TRBJ1-1	-	CASSLRRPGGTEAFF	TGTGCCAGCAGCCTCCGGCGGCCGGGGGGCACTGAAGCTTTCTTT
TRBV11-2	-	TRBJ2-1	TRBD2	CASSAPSGRTLDYNEQFF	TGTGCCAGCAGCGCCCCTAGCGGGAGAACCCTAGACTACAATGAGCAGTTCTTC
TRBV7-2	once	TRBJ1-2	-	CASSSGQINYGYTF	TGTGCCAGCAGTTCCGGACAGATAAACTATGGCTACACCTTC
TRBV14	-	TRBJ2-2	TRBD2	CASSRLAKNTGELFF	TGTGCCAGCAGCCGACTAGCGAAGAACACCGGGGAGCTGTTTTTT
TRBV5-1	-	TRBJ2-1	TRBD1	CASSLVTGNNEQFF	TGCGCCAGCAGCTTGGTGACAGGGAACAATGAGCAGTTCTTC
TRBV7-2	once	TRBJ1-3	-	CASSRRGVGVNTIYF	TGTGCCAGCAGCCGCCGTGGTGTAGGGGTAAACACCATATATTTT
TRBV5-4	-	TRBJ2-4	TRBD2	CASSAGTSGSKNTQYF	TGTGCCAGCAGCGCCGGGACTAGCGGGAGCAAAAACACTCAGTACTTC
TRBV9	-	TRBJ2-1	TRBD2	CASSVATTSGLNEQFF	TGTGCCAGCAGCGTAGCTACTACTAGCGGGCTCAATGAGCAGTTCTTC